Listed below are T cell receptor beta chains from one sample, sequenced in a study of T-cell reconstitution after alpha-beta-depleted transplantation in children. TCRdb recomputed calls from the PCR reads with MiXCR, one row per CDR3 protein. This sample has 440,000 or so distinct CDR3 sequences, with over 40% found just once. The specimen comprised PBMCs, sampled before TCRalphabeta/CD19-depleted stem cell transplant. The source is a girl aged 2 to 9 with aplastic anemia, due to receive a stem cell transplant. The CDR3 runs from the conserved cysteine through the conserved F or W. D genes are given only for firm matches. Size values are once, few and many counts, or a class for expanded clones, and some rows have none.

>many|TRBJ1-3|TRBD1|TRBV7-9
CASSPGDSRSGNTIYF
TGTGCCAGCAGCCCCGGGGACAGTCGCTCTGGAAACACCATATATTTT
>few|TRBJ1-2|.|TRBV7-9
CASSFTEDYGYTF
TGTGCCAGCAGCTTCACAGAGGACTATGGCTACACCTTC
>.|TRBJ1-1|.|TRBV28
CASSTPGTLGRAFF
TGTGCCAGCAGTACCCCGGGGACCCTAGGGAGGGCTTTCTTT
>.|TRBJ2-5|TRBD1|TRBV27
CASSFDRGGETQYF
TGTGCCAGCAGTTTCGACAGGGGGGGGGAGACCCAGTACTTC
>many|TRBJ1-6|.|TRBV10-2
CASSEGGSPLHF
TGCGCCAGCAGTGAGGGGGGTTCACCCCTCCACTTT
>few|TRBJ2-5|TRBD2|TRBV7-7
CASSPGLAGARETQYF
TGTGCTAGCAGCCCGGGACTAGCGGGAGCTCGGGAGACCCAGTACTTC
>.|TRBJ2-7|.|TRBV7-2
CASSFFGRGGYEQYF
TGTGCCAGCAGCTTTTTCGGACGTGGGGGGTACGAGCAGTACTTC
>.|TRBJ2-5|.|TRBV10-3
CATAEGEETQYF
TGTGCCACCGCAGAGGGGGAAGAGACCCAGTACTTC
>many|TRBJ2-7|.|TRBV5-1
CASSLDPGYEQYF
TGCGCCAGCAGCTTGGACCCGGGCTACGAGCAGTACTTC
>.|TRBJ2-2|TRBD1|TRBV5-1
CASSLGPQGDTGELFF
TGCGCCAGCAGCTTGGGCCCGCAGGGGGACACCGGGGAGCTGTTTTTT
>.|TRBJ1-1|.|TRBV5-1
CASSRSGDTEAFF
TGCGCCAGCAGCCGGAGCGGGGACACTGAAGCTTTCTTT
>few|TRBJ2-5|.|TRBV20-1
CSAREPETQYF
TGCAGTGCTAGAGAGCCAGAGACCCAGTACTTC
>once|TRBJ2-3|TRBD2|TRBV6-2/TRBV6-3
CASSYLIAGSTDTQYF
TGTGCCAGCAGTTACCTTATAGCGGGTAGCACAGATACGCAGTATTTT
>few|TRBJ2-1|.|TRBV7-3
CASSLGPLTSSYNEQFF
TGTGCCAGCAGCTTAGGACCCTTAACTAGCTCCTACAATGAGCAGTTCTTC
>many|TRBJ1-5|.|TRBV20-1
CSARRDNQPQHF
TGCAGTGCTCGAAGGGATAATCAGCCCCAGCATTTT
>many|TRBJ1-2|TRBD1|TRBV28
CASSLGTGTGGAGYTF
TGTGCCAGCAGTTTGGGGACCGGGACAGGGGGCGCGGGCTACACCTTC
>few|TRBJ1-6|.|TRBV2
CASSAQGSNSPLHF
TGTGCCAGCAGTGCACAGGGTTCTAATTCACCCCTCCACTTT
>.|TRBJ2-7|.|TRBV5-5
CASSHVEGDKAYEQYF
TGTGCCAGCAGCCACGTCGAGGGGGACAAAGCCTACGAGCAGTACTTC
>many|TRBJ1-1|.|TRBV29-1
CSTRQALGNTEAFF
TGCAGTACCCGACAGGCCCTGGGGAACACTGAAGCTTTCTTT
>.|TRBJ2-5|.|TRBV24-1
CATSDAGPAGYQETQYF
TGTGCCACCAGTGACGCTGGGCCCGCCGGGTACCAAGAGACCCAGTACTTC
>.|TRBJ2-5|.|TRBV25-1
CASSAGLDSTQYF
TGTGCCAGCAGTGCCGGGTTAGACAGTACCCAGTACTTC
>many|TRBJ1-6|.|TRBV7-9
CASSGGRNNSPLHF
TGTGCCAGCAGCGGGGGACGGAATAATTCACCCCTCCACTTT
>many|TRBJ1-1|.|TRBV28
CAISSGATEAFF
TGTGCCATTTCAAGCGGGGCCACTGAAGCTTTCTTT
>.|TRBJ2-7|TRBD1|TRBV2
CASTADRASYEQYF
TGTGCCAGCACCGCGGACAGGGCGTCCTACGAGCAGTACTTC
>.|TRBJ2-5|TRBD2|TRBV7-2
CASSFLGLAGQETQYF
TGTGCCAGCAGCTTCCTAGGACTAGCGGGACAAGAGACCCAGTACTTC
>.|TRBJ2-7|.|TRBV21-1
CASSKGEVAGSNEQYF
TGTGCCAGCAGCAAAGGCGAGGTTGCGGGGAGTAACGAGCAGTACTTC
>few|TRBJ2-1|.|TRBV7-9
CASRVSESSYNEQFF
TGTGCCAGCAGGGTCAGCGAGAGCTCCTACAATGAGCAGTTCTTC
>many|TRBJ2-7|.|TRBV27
CASSQQGPGFYEQYF
TGTGCCAGCAGTCAACAGGGACCGGGGTTCTACGAGCAGTACTTC
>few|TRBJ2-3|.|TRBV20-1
CSLPGGTTDTQYF
TGCAGTCTTCCAGGAGGCACCACAGATACGCAGTATTTT
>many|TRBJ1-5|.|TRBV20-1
CSARDPGGTGRQPQHF
TGCAGTGCTAGAGATCCTGGAGGCACGGGGCGTCAGCCCCAGCATTTT
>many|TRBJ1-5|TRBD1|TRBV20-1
CSAGDRRRPVNQPQHF
TGCAGTGCCGGGGACAGACGCCGGCCCGTCAATCAGCCCCAGCATTTT
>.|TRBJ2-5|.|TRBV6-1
CASSGTGLGEETQYF
TGTGCCAGCAGTGGGACGGGACTGGGGGAAGAGACCCAGTACTTC
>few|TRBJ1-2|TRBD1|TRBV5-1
CASSSPGQGARDYGYTF
TGCGCCAGCAGCTCGCCGGGACAGGGGGCCCGCGACTATGGCTACACCTTC
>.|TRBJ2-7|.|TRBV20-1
CSASAGPSYEQYF
TGCAGTGCTAGTGCGGGACCGTCCTACGAGCAGTACTTC
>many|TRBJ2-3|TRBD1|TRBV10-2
CASRQGAGDTQYF
TGCGCCAGCAGACAGGGGGCCGGAGATACGCAGTATTTT
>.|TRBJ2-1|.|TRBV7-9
CASSPGNAGNEQFF
TGTGCCAGCAGCCCAGGTAACGCTGGCAATGAGCAGTTCTTC
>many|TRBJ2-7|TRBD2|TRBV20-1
CSAKQPGAGEQYF
TGCAGTGCGAAACAGCCGGGAGCGGGGGAGCAGTACTTC
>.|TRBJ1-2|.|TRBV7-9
CASSLGPLGYTF
TGTGCCAGCAGCTTAGGGCCTCTAGGCTACACCTTC
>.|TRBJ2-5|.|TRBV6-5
CASSYTDSQETQYF
TGTGCCAGCAGTTACACGGACAGTCAAGAGACCCAGTACTTC
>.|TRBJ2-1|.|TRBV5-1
CASTPLATYNEQFF
TGCGCCAGCACCCCACTAGCCACCTACAATGAGCAGTTCTTC
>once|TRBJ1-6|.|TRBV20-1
CSANRGRESLHF
TGCAGTGCCAATAGGGGGAGGGAAAGCCTCCACTTT
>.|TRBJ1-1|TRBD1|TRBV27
CASRSPGQMNTEAFF
TGTGCCAGCCGCTCACCGGGACAGATGAACACTGAAGCTTTCTTT
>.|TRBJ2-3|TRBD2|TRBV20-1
CRVAGGLRTDTQYF
TGCAGGGTAGCGGGAGGTTTGCGCACAGATACGCAGTATTTT
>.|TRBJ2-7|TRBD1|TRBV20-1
CSARETDRTSGEQYF
TGCAGTGCTAGAGAGACGGACAGGACTTCCGGCGAGCAGTACTTC
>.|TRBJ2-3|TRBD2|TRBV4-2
CASSQDTGGPDTQYF
TGTGCCAGCAGCCAAGATACGGGAGGGCCAGATACGCAGTATTTT
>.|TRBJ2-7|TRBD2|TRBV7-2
CASSSRGGLSGREYF
TGTGCCAGCAGCTCCCGAGGCGGACTAAGCGGGAGAGAGTACTTC
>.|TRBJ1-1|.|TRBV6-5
CSARALYAEAFF
TGTTCGGCGCGGGCCCTTTACGCTGAAGCTTTCTTT
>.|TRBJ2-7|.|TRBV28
CASNLGGRRLTYEQYF
TGTGCCAGCAATCTGGGGGGCCGCAGATTAACCTACGAGCAGTACTTC
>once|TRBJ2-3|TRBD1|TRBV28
CASSRTGLNTDTQYF
TGTGCCAGCAGTCGGACAGGGTTGAACACAGATACGCAGTATTTT